This T cell receptor (beta chain) was documented in a study of shared clonotypes between healthy human individuals. Naive CD8 cells lacked CD45RO, underwent positive selection for CCR7 and left out terminally differentiated effector memory CD45RA+ cells. All participating donors were Caucasian adults from Nashville, Tennessee. A roughly 200 ng quantity of DNA, tens of thousands of T cell genomes, went into the sorted-subset replicate PCRs. The repertoire was sequenced with immunoSEQ multiplex PCR; TCRdb's copy has only in-frame clones and lacks some. The sample lists hundreds of thousands of clones; approximately 96% were seen once. Germline-derived CDR1 and CDR2 are MDHEN and SYDVKM. Trimming cost V 2 bases and J 2 bases; bases outside gene matches: 2. This CDR3 region has 14 residues. Points on this clone: Other DNA sequences in this sample translate to the same CDR3.

V gene TRBV28 combines with J gene TRBJ2-7, with 8 bases that match TRBD2. The specimen was naive CD8+ T cells sorted from blood. The receptor's source is a woman in her twenties or thirties in good health. The CDR3 nucleotides read TGTGCCAGCAGTTTAGCGGGAGGAACCTACGAGCAGTACTTC. Translation: CASSLAGGTYEQYF. Full variable domain (remainder filled in from reference TRBV28 and TRBJ2-7): DVKVTQSSRYLVKRTGEKVFLECVQDMDHENMFWYRQDPGLGLRLIYFSYDVKMKEKGDIPEGYSVSREKKERFSLILESASTNQTSMYLCASSLAGGTYEQYFGPGTRLTVT.